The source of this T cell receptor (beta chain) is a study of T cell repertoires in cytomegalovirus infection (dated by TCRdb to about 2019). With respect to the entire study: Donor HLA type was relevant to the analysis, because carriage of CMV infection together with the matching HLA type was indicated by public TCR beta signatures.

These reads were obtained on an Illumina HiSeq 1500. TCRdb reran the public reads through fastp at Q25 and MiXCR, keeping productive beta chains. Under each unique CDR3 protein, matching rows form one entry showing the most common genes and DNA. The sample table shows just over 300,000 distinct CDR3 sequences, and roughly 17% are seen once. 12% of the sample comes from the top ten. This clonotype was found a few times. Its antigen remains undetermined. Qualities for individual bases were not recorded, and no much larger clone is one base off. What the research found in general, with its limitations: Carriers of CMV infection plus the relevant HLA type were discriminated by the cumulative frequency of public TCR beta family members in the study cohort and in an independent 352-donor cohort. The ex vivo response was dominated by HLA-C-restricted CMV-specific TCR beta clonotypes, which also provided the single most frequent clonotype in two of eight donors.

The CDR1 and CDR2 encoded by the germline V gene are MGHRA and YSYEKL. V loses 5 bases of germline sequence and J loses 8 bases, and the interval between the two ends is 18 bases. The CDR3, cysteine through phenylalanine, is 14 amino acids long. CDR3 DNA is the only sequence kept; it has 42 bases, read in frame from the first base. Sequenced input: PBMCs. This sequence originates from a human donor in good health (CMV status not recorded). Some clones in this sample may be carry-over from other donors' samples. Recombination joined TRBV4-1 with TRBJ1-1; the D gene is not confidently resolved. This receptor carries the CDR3 CASSTLYNPQEAFF. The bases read TGCGCCAGCAGCACCTTGTACAATCCACAAGAAGCTTTCTTT.